This T cell receptor beta chain derives from a study of sequential checkpoint blockade in melanoma. The sample's treatment: randomized to nivolumab then ipilimumab (arm A) or the reverse (arm B). TCRdb's copy holds only in-frame clones and misses some; the assay was immunoSEQ multiplex PCR. The sample lists 21,000 or so clones, more than 80% seen once, with roughly a tenth in the top ten. V lost 6 bases and J 4 bases, leaving 17 bases between the germline ends. Germline assignment: CDR1 SNHLY and CDR2 FYNNEI. This CDR3 comprises 15 residues. The V and J genes are TRBV2 and TRBJ2-3, with D perhaps matching TRBD2 (6 bases). The TCR originated in a human donor with melanoma. Sample: CD8+ T cells sorted from blood (inferred from file names), taken from a patient given nivolumab and ipilimumab in sequence. The chain's CDR3 is CASSRGTVVPDTQYF. The CDR3, as DNA: TGTGCCAGCAGCCGCGGGACCGTCGTGCCAGATACGCAGTATTTT.